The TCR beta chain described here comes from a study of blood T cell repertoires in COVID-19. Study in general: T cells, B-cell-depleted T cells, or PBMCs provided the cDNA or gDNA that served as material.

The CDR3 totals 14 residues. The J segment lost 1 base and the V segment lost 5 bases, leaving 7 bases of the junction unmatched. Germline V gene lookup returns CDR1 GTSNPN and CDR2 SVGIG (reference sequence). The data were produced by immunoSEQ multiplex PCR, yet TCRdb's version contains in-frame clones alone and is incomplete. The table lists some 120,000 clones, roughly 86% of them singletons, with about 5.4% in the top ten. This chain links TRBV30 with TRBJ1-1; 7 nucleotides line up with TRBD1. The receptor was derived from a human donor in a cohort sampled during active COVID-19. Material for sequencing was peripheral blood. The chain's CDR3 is CAWVGNRGNTEAFF. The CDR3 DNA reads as TGTGCCTGGGTAGGAAACAGGGGGAACACTGAAGCTTTCTTT.